This note documents a single T cell receptor beta chain sequence. Looked up from germline, CDR1 is LNHDA and CDR2 is SQIVND (reference sequence). The CDR3 spans 13 residues. Trimming removed 3 bases at V and 11 bases at J, with 11 bases between. Original data processing: Nucleated cell counts were estimated from reference gene primer amplification. Clones were read by immunoSEQ multiplex PCR, and TCRdb kept only the in-frame ones, dropping some. V, J and clone size are those of that table, while D and trimming were read from the DNA. This table has a few hundred thousand clones, 90% appearing once. The data belong to a study of blood T cell repertoires in COVID-19. Study-wide background: Nucleic acid was either cDNA or gDNA, and it came from T cells, B-cell-depleted T cells, or PBMCs.

The receptor's source is a woman aged 60 to 75 with COVID-19, enrolled during active disease. Sequencing used peripheral blood. This chain connects TRBV19 to TRBJ1-6; unclear D gene. This CDR3 reads CASSIEEVPPLHF. In DNA form, the CDR3 reads TGTGCCAGTAGTATCGAAGAGGTTCCACCCCTCCACTTT.